These 26 T cell receptor beta chains originate from one sample sequenced in a study of T cells in narcolepsy. Repertoires were generated with immunoSEQ multiplex PCR, while TCRdb's copy carries only in-frame clones and drops some. The sample carries about 24,000 clones, 60% to 75% recorded once. Sequencing input: memory (CD45RA-) CD4+ T cells from blood. The receptors come from a human donor in good health.

This clone was observed a single time. The chain couples TRBV4-3 to TRBJ2-5; D uncertain. Germline V CDR1 and CDR2: LGHNA, YSLEER. The CDR3 contains 15 residues. V lost 0 bases and J 3 bases, leaving 11 bases between the germline ends. The CDR3 DNA follows: TGCGCCAGCAGCCAAGATAAGAATGGGGAAGAGACCCAGTACTTC. Encoded protein: CASSQDKNGEETQYF.

Only a few counts were recorded for this clone. The V call is TRBV6-5, the J call TRBJ1-6; tentative D call: TRBD1 (5 bases). Germline V gene sequence: CDR1 MNHEY, CDR2 SVGAGI. The CDR3 loop spans 14 amino acids. Trimming took off 9 bases at V and 9 bases at J, with 18 bases between the two ends. This CDR3 reads CASRPGPMGSPLHF. For the CDR3, the DNA is TGTGCCAGTCGACCAGGGCCCATGGGTTCACCCCTCCACTTT.

The chain couples TRBV18 to TRBJ1-1; no firm D call. Trimming stripped 5 bases from V and 4 bases from J, with 8 bases between. The CDR3 contains 12 residues. Germline loops: CDR1 KGHSH, CDR2 LQKENI. Here the CDR3 reads CASSFPGTEAFF. In nucleotides, the CDR3 is TGTGCCAGCTCATTCCCTGGCACTGAAGCTTTCTTT.

This chain links TRBV6-1 with TRBJ2-1, with D possibly being TRBD2 (5 bases). Deletions cut 5 bases from V and 9 bases from J, with 8 bases between. The CDR3 runs 11 residues. Germline CDR1 and CDR2: MNHNS and SASEGT. CDR3 residues: CASSYGVEQFF. The CDR3 DNA reads TGTGCCAGCAGTTACGGGGTTGAGCAGTTCTTC.

The J gene is TRBJ2-3, the V gene TRBV6-6, with a tentative D call TRBD2 (7 bases). The CDR3 extends over 15 amino acids. Germline V gene data show CDR1 as MNHNY and CDR2 as SVGAGI (reference sequence). V was clipped by 8 bases and J by 4 bases, with 19 bases between them. The CDR3 is CASSFAGAYPDTQYF. The CDR3 DNA sequence: TGTGCCAGCTCATTTGCGGGGGCCTACCCAGATACGCAGTATTTT.

This clone was counted only a few times. J is TRBJ2-7 and V is TRBV5-1; D may be TRBD2 (5 bases). V lost 2 bases and J lost 2, with 14 bases in between. This CDR3 contains 15 residues. CDR1 is SGHRS, CDR2 YFSETQ, per germline. The CDR3 sequence: CASSLSVGGTYEQYF. The CDR3 nucleotides read TGCGCCAGCAGCTTAAGTGTCGGAGGAACCTACGAGCAGTACTTC. The entire variable domain, with the rest obtained from reference TRBV5-1 and TRBJ2-7, is as follows: KAGVTQTPRYLIKTRGQQVTLSCSPISGHRSVSWYQQTPGQGLQFLFEYFSETQRNKGNFPGRFSGRQFSNSRSEMNVSTLELGDSALYLCASSLSVGGTYEQYFGPGTRLTVT.

This rearrangement joins TRBV5-1 to TRBJ1-1, with unresolved D. V lost 1 base, J lost 1 base, and 8 bases lay in between. CDR1 is SGHRS, CDR2 YFSETQ, per germline. The CDR3 is made up of 14 amino acids. The chain's CDR3 is CASSLNRPNTEAFF. For the CDR3, the DNA is TGCGCCAGCAGCTTGAACAGACCGAACACTGAAGCTTTCTTT.

CDR3 loop: CASSEAGTDYEQYF. CDR3 sequence (DNA): TGTGCCAGCAGTGAAGCGGGGACAGATTACGAGCAGTACTTC. The gene calls are TRBV6-1 and TRBJ2-7, with TRBD1 matching over 7 bases. CDR3 size: 14 residues. The junction had 3 bases not matched to a gene; V was cut back by 0 bases and J by 4 bases. Looked up from germline, CDR1 is MNHNS and CDR2 is SASEGT.

The chain has TRBV30 and TRBJ2-2; TRBD1 aligns across 7 bases. Germline-derived CDR1 and CDR2 are GTSNPN and SVGIG (reference sequence). The CDR3 is 14 amino acids. The trim removed 0 bases at V and 6 bases at J, leaving 4 bases unmatched. The CDR3 sequence: CAWSVTGVSGELFF. CDR3 DNA: TGTGCCTGGAGTGTAACAGGGGTCTCCGGGGAGCTGTTTTTT.

V gene TRBV6-1 combines with J gene TRBJ1-1; no clear D gene. This CDR3 has 11 amino acids. The germline gives CDR1 MNHNS, CDR2 SASEGT. The germline V and J ends were trimmed by 11 bases and 4 bases, with 11 bases remaining between them. CDR3: CAGAGITEAFF. The CDR3 DNA reads as TGTGCCGGAGCGGGGATCACTGAAGCTTTCTTT.

The chain employs TRBV7-2 and TRBJ2-5, with 8 bases identical to TRBD2. The CDR3 runs to 14 residues. Trimming removed 8 bases from V and 3 bases from J; junction bases left unmatched: 8. The germline CDR1 and CDR2 sequences are SGHTA and FQGNSA. CDR3 in amino acids: CASLKPGGKETQYF. CDR3 sequence (DNA): TGTGCCAGCCTCAAACCGGGGGGGAAAGAGACCCAGTACTTC.

The table lists this clone with a count of one. The CDR3: CSVEVPYRSSYEQYF. Here the CDR3 DNA reads TGCAGCGTTGAAGTCCCGTACCGGAGCTCCTACGAGCAGTACTTC. The V call is TRBV29-1, the J call TRBJ2-7; D is unresolved. Deletions cut 1 base from V and 0 bases from J, with 13 bases between. CDR1 and CDR2 (germline): SQVTM, ANQGSEA. The CDR3 runs 15 residues.

This rearrangement joins TRBV28 to TRBJ1-5; D ambiguous. Germline V gene data show CDR1 as MDHEN and CDR2 as SYDVKM. The CDR3 extends over 15 amino acids. V was trimmed by 10 bases and J by 0 bases, leaving 16 bases between them. CDR3 loop: CATRRWLYSNQPQHF. Written as DNA, the CDR3 is TGTGCCACCAGAAGGTGGTTGTATAGCAATCAGCCCCAGCATTTT.

This clone was detected a few times. The chain couples TRBV2 to TRBJ1-2; D possibly corresponds to TRBD1 (6 bases). Germline V lookup: CDR1 SNHLY, CDR2 FYNNEI. V was pared by 4 bases and J by 0 bases, with 12 bases between. The CDR3 runs 15 residues. As DNA, the CDR3 is TGTGCCAGCAGTGTTGAGGGGGGACCTAACTATGGCTACACCTTC. Translation: CASSVEGGPNYGYTF. Together with reference TRBV2 and TRBJ1-2, the CDR3 gives the full variable domain: EPEVTQTPSHQVTQMGQEVILRCVPISNHLYFYWYRQILGQKVEFLVSFYNNEISEKSEIFDDQFSVERPDGSNFTLKIRSTKLEDSAMYFCASSVEGGPNYGYTFGSGTRLTVV.

The gene calls are TRBV6-1 and TRBJ1-3, with 8 bases fitting TRBD1. J gave up 0 bases and V 4 bases, and 14 bases lay outside the gene matches. Germline V gene sequence: CDR1 MNHNS, CDR2 SASEGT. CDR3 length: 19 residues. CDR3 in amino acids: CASSAGAGGSFTSGNTIYF. The CDR3 nucleotides are TGTGCCAGCAGTGCCGGGGCAGGGGGCTCCTTTACCTCTGGAAACACCATATATTTT.

In regard to this clone: Other nucleotide sequences from this sample produce the same CDR3. This sequence joins TRBV7-7 and TRBJ2-1, with 12 bases that match TRBD2. This CDR3 comprises 16 residues. Germline V gene data show CDR1 as SSHAT and CDR2 as FNYEAQ (reference sequence). The J segment lost 3 bases and the V segment lost 5 bases, leaving 5 bases of the junction unmatched. CDR3 amino acids: CASSPGLAGYYNEQFF. CDR3 DNA: TGTGCCAGCAGCCCCGGACTAGCGGGGTACTACAATGAGCAGTTCTTC.

The gene calls are TRBV11-3 and TRBJ2-7; D remains unclear. The germline gives CDR1 SGHNT, CDR2 YENEEA. The CDR3 contains 11 residues. Trimming stripped 5 bases from V and 6 bases from J, with 8 bases between. The CDR3 is CASSLGIEQYF. The CDR3 nucleotides are TGTGCCAGCAGCCTCGGTATCGAGCAGTACTTC.

V gene TRBV6-5 combines with J gene TRBJ1-5, with D perhaps matching TRBD1 (6 bases). CDR1 and CDR2 from the germline V gene are MNHEY and SVGAGI. Trimming took 6 bases from V and 3 from J, leaving 12 bases between them. The CDR3 contains 14 residues. The CDR3: CASRTRQANQPQHF. The CDR3 DNA is TGTGCCAGCAGAACTAGACAGGCCAATCAGCCCCAGCATTTT.

The chain employs TRBV5-1 and TRBJ1-2; D is uncertain. CDR3 length equals 16 residues. Germline CDR1 is SGHRS and CDR2 is YFSETQ. Trimming cost V 7 bases and J 4 bases, with 23 bases left between them. CDR3 loop: CASATGAVRKTYGYTF. The CDR3, as DNA: TGCGCCAGCGCGACGGGAGCGGTTCGAAAGACCTATGGCTACACCTTC.

This rearrangement joins TRBV6-1 to TRBJ1-3; D is unclear. CDR1 is MNHNS, CDR2 SASEGT, per germline. This CDR3 is 15 amino acids long. Trimming took 6 bases from V and 2 from J, leaving 14 bases between them. Here the CDR3 reads CASSQSSSPGNTIYF. DNA for the CDR3: TGTGCCAGCAGCCAGTCTTCCTCTCCTGGAAACACCATATATTTT.

V gene TRBV9 combines with J gene TRBJ2-1; D is unclear. Germline assignment: CDR1 SGDLS and CDR2 YYNGEE. This CDR3 is built from 13 residues. V was shortened by 3 bases and J by 7 bases, with 11 bases between the two germline ends. CDR3 DNA sequence: TGTGCCAGCAGCGCCCGGGCCGAAAATGAGCAGTTCTTC. It is translated as CASSARAENEQFF.

This chain connects TRBV2 to TRBJ2-7; TRBD1 agrees at 9 bases. This CDR3 contains 14 residues. Germline values: CDR1 SNHLY, CDR2 FYNNEI. V trimming: 11 bases; J trimming: 3 bases; junction bases outside the gene matches: 11. CDR3 bases: TGTGCCGGACGCCGGGACAGGGCTATCTACGAGCAGTACTTC. It is translated as CAGRRDRAIYEQYF.

DNA for the CDR3: TGTGCCAGCAGTTTAGGGGCAGGCGCTTTCTTT. This codes for CASSLGAGAFF. This rearrangement joins TRBV28 to TRBJ1-1, with D possibly matching TRBD1 (5 bases). Between the trimmed V and J ends, which lost 2 bases and 11 bases, there was a span of 9 bases. From germline, CDR1 is MDHEN and CDR2 SYDVKM. CDR3 size: 11 residues.

The chain recombines TRBV27 with TRBJ2-7; the D is unclear. The CDR3 is made up of 12 amino acids. V lost 7 bases and J lost 1, with 8 bases in between. Germline V gene lookup returns CDR1 MNHEY and CDR2 SMNVEV (reference sequence). DNA for the CDR3: TGTGCCAGCAAGTCGTATTCCTACGAGCAGTACTTC. Encoded protein: CASKSYSYEQYF.

The chain combines TRBV4-1 with TRBJ2-6, with 9 nucleotides matching TRBD1. With 2 bases clipped from V and 0 bases from J, the junction kept 8 bases outside the gene matches. The CDR3 totals 19 residues. Germline-derived CDR1 and CDR2 are MGHRA and YSYEKL. This chain's CDR3 is CASSQSAGQGSSGANVLTF. The DNA for the CDR3 is TGCGCCAGCAGCCAAAGCGCCGGACAGGGGAGCTCTGGGGCCAACGTCCTGACTTTC.

This clone has a single count. The CDR3, as DNA: TGTGCCAGCAGTAGGGTAGACTGGTTACCAGATACGCAGTATTTT. Translated: CASSRVDWLPDTQYF. J is TRBJ2-3 and V is TRBV27, with D unresolved. The V end lost 5 bases, the J end lost 4 bases, and 16 bases lay between the germline ends. The CDR3 extends over 15 amino acids. Germline V lookup: CDR1 MNHEY, CDR2 SMNVEV (reference sequence).